A selection of T cell receptor beta chains follows, all from one sample in a study of human T cells and chemical hapten exposure. TCRdb reanalysed the RACE reads using MiXCR and keeps one entry per CDR3 protein. This sample has 150,000 to 200,000 distinct CDR3 sequences; around 23% occur once, and the top ten carry 2.5%. This specimen consisted of whole blood, obtained in connection with sensitization to the hapten diphenylcyclopropenone (DPC). The receptors stem from a woman between 35 and 50 years old with alopecia areata. Some clones in this sample may be carry-over from other donors' samples. The CDR3 runs from the conserved cysteine through the conserved F or W. Each record gives: clone size, J gene, D gene, V gene, CDR3 DNA, CDR3 protein. The D gene is left open where the match is weak. Size is omitted from some rows. Given values are once, few, many or a class for expanded clones.

>NA|TRBJ2-1|TRBD2|TRBV12-3/TRBV12-4
TGTGCCAGCTCCCCGGGAGGACTAGCGGGATATGAGCAGTTCTTC
CASSPGGLAGYEQFF
>NA|TRBJ2-2|NA|TRBV4-3
TGCGCCAGCAGCCAAGGACAGACTGCGAAGGTCGGGGAGCTGTTTTTT
CASSQGQTAKVGELFF
>few|TRBJ2-1|TRBD2|TRBV4-1
TGCGCCAGCAGCCTTCGACTAGCGGGAGGGCCGGTTAATGAGCAGTTCTTC
CASSLRLAGGPVNEQFF
>NA|TRBJ2-3|NA|TRBV7-8
TGTGCCAGCACTAAACTAGACGCCGATACGCAGTATTTT
CASTKLDADTQYF
>NA|TRBJ2-3|TRBD2|TRBV20-1
TGCAGTGCTCTGACTAGCGGGAGGGCCACAGATACGCAGTATTTT
CSALTSGRATDTQYF
>few|TRBJ2-1|NA|TRBV7-3
TGTGCCAGCGGGATGGGCCAGGGGGGCTACAATGAGCAGTTCTTC
CASGMGQGGYNEQFF
>NA|TRBJ2-1|TRBD2|TRBV29-1
TGCAGCGTTGCCCTAACTAGCGGGGGGGACAATGAGCAGTTCTTC
CSVALTSGGDNEQFF
>NA|TRBJ2-7|NA|TRBV6-1
TGTGCCAGCAGTGAAGTTGGCACTTCCTACGAGCAGTACTTC
CASSEVGTSYEQYF
>few|TRBJ1-1|NA|TRBV2
TGTGCCAGCAGTGGCTCAGGGGAGGTTGAAACTTTCTTT
CASSGSGEVETFF
>NA|TRBJ2-7|NA|TRBV6-1
TGTGCCAGCAGTGAATATATCCAATACGAGCAGTACTTC
CASSEYIQYEQYF
>many|TRBJ2-3|NA|TRBV5-1
TGCGCCAGCAGCCAAACCCGGGGCTACCTATCAGATACGCAGTATTTT
CASSQTRGYLSDTQYF
>NA|TRBJ1-5|NA|TRBV28
TGTGCCAGCAGTTTATTGTACAGCGCTAGCAATCAGCCCCAGCATTTT
CASSLLYSASNQPQHF
>NA|TRBJ2-1|NA|TRBV20-1
TGCAGTGCTAGAGGGCACTACTACAATGAGCAGTTCTTC
CSARGHYYNEQFF
>few|TRBJ2-7|TRBD1|TRBV27
TGTGCCAGCAGTTTCGGACAGGGCGGCTCCTACGAGCAGTACTTC
CASSFGQGGSYEQYF
>NA|TRBJ2-1|TRBD2|TRBV7-2
TGTGCCAGCAGCTTAGCCGCGGGGACTAGCGGTAGGGGGTTCTTC
CASSLAAGTSGRGFF
>NA|TRBJ1-1|NA|TRBV9
TGTGCCAGCAGCGTAGAACCGCTGAACACTGAAGCTTTCTTT
CASSVEPLNTEAFF
>many|TRBJ2-7|TRBD2|TRBV20-1
TGCAGTGCTAGTTCCAGCGGGAGATCCTGGGAGCAGTACTTC
CSASSSGRSWEQYF
>NA|TRBJ1-1|NA|TRBV20-1
TGCAGTGCTGGAGGGGAGACTGAAGCTTTCTTT
CSAGGETEAFF
>NA|TRBJ1-4|NA|TRBV12-3/TRBV12-4
TGTGCCAGCAGGTGGGGGACGGGAAAACTGTTTTTT
CASRWGTGKLFF
>few|TRBJ1-6|TRBD1|TRBV7-2
TGTGCCAGCAGCTCCAGCATACAGGGGCCGAATTCACCCCTCCACTTT
CASSSSIQGPNSPLHF
>few|TRBJ1-2|NA|TRBV15
TGTGCCACCACCAGTGTCCGGGCCTATGGCTACACCTTC
CATTSVRAYGYTF
>few|TRBJ2-7|NA|TRBV29-1
TGCAGCGTTGACCCAGGACAGAAGGACGAGCAGTACTTC
CSVDPGQKDEQYF
>few|TRBJ1-5|NA|TRBV18
TGTGCCAGCTCACCCAACAGGGACGGCAATCAGCCCCAGCATTTT
CASSPNRDGNQPQHF
>NA|TRBJ2-3|TRBD1|TRBV4-2
TGTGCCAGCAGCCCTTCGGGACAGGGAGGGACAGATACGCAGTATTTT
CASSPSGQGGTDTQYF
>NA|TRBJ2-1|TRBD2|TRBV7-3
TGTGCCAGCAGCTCGAGACTAGCGGGAGGTGGTAAAAATGAGCAGTTCTTC
CASSSRLAGGGKNEQFF
>NA|TRBJ2-2|NA|TRBV6-5
TGTGCCAGCAGTGACCCTACCGGGGAGCTGTTTTTT
CASSDPTGELFF
>many|TRBJ2-1|TRBD2|TRBV10-3
TGTGCCATCAGTGAGTCAGCGGGGACCTACAATGAGCAGTTCTTC
CAISESAGTYNEQFF
>few|TRBJ2-2|TRBD2|TRBV11-1
TGTGCCAGCAGCTTAGAGGGGCTAGCGGGAGCCGGGGAGCTGTTTTTT
CASSLEGLAGAGELFF
>NA|TRBJ1-2|NA|TRBV28
TGTGCCAGTACCCAATCGGGGGCAAACAACTATGGCTACACCTTC
CASTQSGANNYGYTF
>NA|TRBJ1-1|NA|TRBV4-2
TGTGCCAGCAGCCGGGACGTTGGGATGAACACTGAAGCTTTCTTT
CASSRDVGMNTEAFF
>NA|TRBJ2-2|TRBD2|TRBV6-5
TGTGCCAGCAGTTACACAGGACTAGCGGGAGTCGGGGAGCTGTTTTTT
CASSYTGLAGVGELFF
>NA|TRBJ2-5|TRBD1|TRBV4-1
TGCGCCAGCAGCCAAGAGGGGCAGGGGGCTGAGACCCAGTACTTC
CASSQEGQGAETQYF
>few|TRBJ2-3|TRBD2|TRBV27
TGTGCCAGCAGTTTATCGAGCGGGATCTCGGCAGATACGCAGTATTTT
CASSLSSGISADTQYF
>many|TRBJ2-3|NA|TRBV7-2
TGTGCCAGCAGCAACCGAGGAGTCGCAGATACGCAGTATTTT
CASSNRGVADTQYF
>NA|TRBJ2-3|NA|TRBV7-2
TGTGCCCACCGGGGCCAAAGCACAGATACGCAGTATTTT
CAHRGQSTDTQYF
>few|TRBJ2-1|NA|TRBV24-1
TGTGCCACCAGTGATCAGGGACCCCGTGATGAGCAGTTCTTC
CATSDQGPRDEQFF
>NA|TRBJ2-5|NA|TRBV20-1
TGCAGCTCGACCCTGGGGAACACGGAGACCCAGTACTTC
CSSTLGNTETQYF
>few|TRBJ2-7|TRBD2|TRBV6-2/TRBV6-3
TGTGCCAGCAGCCCCGGGACTACCGGATACGAGCAGTACTTC
CASSPGTTGYEQYF
>few|TRBJ2-7|NA|TRBV5-1
TGCGCCAGCAGCTCCCGACAGCCAGGCTCCTACGAGCAGTACTTC
CASSSRQPGSYEQYF
>NA|TRBJ2-4|NA|TRBV29-1
TGCAGCGTTGACGTAAACAACATTCAGTACTTC
CSVDVNNIQYF
>NA|TRBJ2-2|TRBD2|TRBV5-1
TGCGCCAGCAGGCCGGTGGGAGGGCCGCACACCGGGGAGCTGTTTTTT
CASRPVGGPHTGELFF
>NA|TRBJ1-2|NA|TRBV6-2/TRBV6-3
TGTGCCACCCGGGACTTCTCTAACTATGGCTACACCTTC
CATRDFSNYGYTF
>NA|TRBJ2-6|TRBD2|TRBV20-1
TGCAGTGCTAGAGAGGGGTTCACTAGCGGGAACTCTGGGGCCAACGTCCTGACTTTC
CSAREGFTSGNSGANVLTF
>NA|TRBJ2-3|TRBD2|TRBV6-2/TRBV6-3
TGTGCCAGCAGTCGGCCCACTAGCGGACACACAGATACGCAGTATTTT
CASSRPTSGHTDTQYF
>NA|TRBJ2-1|TRBD2|TRBV6-5
TGTGCCAGCAGTGGACTAGCGGGAGTCCGTGAGCAGTTCTTC
CASSGLAGVREQFF
>few|TRBJ2-7|NA|TRBV20-1
TGCAGTGCTAGTGGAGGCCAGGGACCCTCCTACGAGCAGTACTTC
CSASGGQGPSYEQYF
>NA|TRBJ2-2|TRBD2|TRBV4-1
TGCGCCAGCAGCCTCTTAGCGGGGAGGAACACCGGGGAGCTGTTTTTT
CASSLLAGRNTGELFF
>many|TRBJ2-3|NA|TRBV29-1
TGCAGCGGTAGCGTGTCAGATACGCAGTATTTT
CSGSVSDTQYF
>NA|TRBJ2-5|NA|TRBV6-1
TGTGCCAGCACCGTGACCCAAGAGACCCAGTACTTC
CASTVTQETQYF
>few|TRBJ2-1|NA|TRBV5-1
TGCGCCAGCAACCTAAACGGCAATGAGCAGTTCTTC
CASNLNGNEQFF
>many|TRBJ1-6|NA|TRBV28
TGTGCCAGCAGTTTCGTGGATAATTCACCCCTCCACTTT
CASSFVDNSPLHF
>NA|TRBJ2-2|NA|TRBV9
TGTGCCAGCAGCGAGGGTGGCCAGGTCAACACCGGGGAGCTGTTTTTT
CASSEGGQVNTGELFF
>few|TRBJ2-1|TRBD1|TRBV4-2
TGTGCCAGCAGCCAAGCGGGACAGGGGGGCAATGAGCAGTTCTTC
CASSQAGQGGNEQFF
>NA|TRBJ1-2|NA|TRBV9
TGTGCCAGCAGCGTAGCTGTCACTTCTAACTATGGCTACACCTTC
CASSVAVTSNYGYTF
>NA|TRBJ1-2|NA|TRBV12-3/TRBV12-4
TGTGCCAGCAGTTTAACAGGGACCTATGGCTACACCTTC
CASSLTGTYGYTF